The 28 T cell receptor beta chains below were found in one sample sequenced in a study of shared clonotypes between healthy human individuals. Libraries were prepared by immunoSEQ multiplex PCR; TCRdb keeps only in-frame clonotypes and omits some of them. Of around 700,000 clones listed, around 72% are singletons. Sequenced: memory CD4+ T cells sorted from blood. Specified subset: CD45RA-negative fraction. The receptors originated from a woman aged 25 to 39 in good health.

The chain links TRBV5-6 to TRBJ2-1; 14 bases align to TRBD2. The CDR3 is 18 residues long. Germline values: CDR1 SGHDT, CDR2 YYEEEE. Trimming cost V 0 bases and J 4 bases; bases outside gene matches: 6. CDR3 residues: CASSLGARLAGGYNEQFF. CDR3 nucleotides: TGTGCCAGCAGCTTGGGGGCCCGACTAGCGGGAGGGTACAATGAGCAGTTCTTC. The whole variable domain, remainder taken from reference TRBV5-6 and TRBJ2-1, is DAGVTQSPTHLIKTRGQQVTLRCSPKSGHDTVSWYQQALGQGPQFIFQYYEEEERQRGNFPDRFSGHQFPNYSSELNVNALLLGDSALYLCASSLGARLAGGYNEQFFGPGTRLTVL.

V is TRBV10-1 and J is TRBJ2-5; a possible D gene is TRBD2 (5 bases). The V gene's germline CDR1 is WNHNN and CDR2 SYGVQD (reference sequence). V lost 4 bases and J 5 bases, leaving 11 bases between the germline ends. The CDR3 covers 13 residues. CDR3 nucleotide sequence: TGCGCCAGCAGTGTAACTAGATCGGAGACCCAGTACTTC. Its translation is CASSVTRSETQYF.

The chain has TRBV7-9 and TRBJ1-2; the D is unclear. Between the trimmed V and J ends, which lost 3 bases and 8 bases, there was a span of 10 bases. CDR3 length equals 12 residues. The germline gives CDR1 SEHNR, CDR2 FQNEAQ (reference sequence). The CDR3, as DNA: TGTGCCAGCAGCTTGTCGGCGGGGGGCTACACCTTC. It encodes CASSLSAGGYTF.

The rearrangement uses TRBV9 and TRBJ2-3, with 7 bases that match TRBD2. Germline lookup yields CDR1 SGDLS and CDR2 YYNGEE. This CDR3 is built from 16 residues. Trimming cost V 0 bases and J 1 base; bases outside gene matches: 5. CDR3 protein: CASSVEASGGTDTQYF. For the CDR3, the DNA is TGTGCCAGCAGCGTAGAGGCTAGCGGAGGCACAGATACGCAGTATTTT.

This sequence joins TRBV11-3 and TRBJ2-1, with TRBD1 matching 8 bases. The CDR3 has 13 amino acids. The germline CDR1 and CDR2 sequences are SGHNT and YENEEA. J was trimmed by 7 bases and V by 4 bases; bases with no gene match: 3. For the CDR3, the DNA is TGTGCCAGCAGCTCGAGACAGGGGAATGAGCAGTTCTTC. Its translation is CASSSRQGNEQFF.

The chain carries TRBV5-1 and TRBJ1-1; D remains ambiguous. The CDR3 is made up of 15 amino acids. V was trimmed by 1 base and J by 0 bases, leaving 10 bases between them. Germline CDR1 and CDR2: SGHRS and YFSETQ. The DNA of the CDR3 is TGCGCCAGCAGCTTGTACCAGTACATGAACACTGAAGCTTTCTTT. Translated: CASSLYQYMNTEAFF.

The sample holds one count of this clone. The chain carries TRBV5-5 and TRBJ1-2; D is perhaps TRBD1 (5 bases). Per germline, CDR1 SGHKS and CDR2 YYEKEE (reference sequence). This CDR3 has 15 residues. With 2 bases removed from V and 5 bases from J, the gap between germline ends came to 16 bases. The CDR3 DNA follows: TGTGCCAGCAGCTTATTCGGGGGTATATCGTATGGCTACACCTTC. Translated, it gives CASSLFGGISYGYTF.

The sample holds a few counts of this clone. The same CDR3 also results from other DNA sequences found in this sample. V is TRBV30 and J is TRBJ1-2, with D tentatively TRBD1 (6 bases). The V gene's germline CDR1 is GTSNPN and CDR2 SVGIG (reference sequence). The germline V and J ends were trimmed by 7 bases and 5 bases, with 11 bases remaining between them. The CDR3 contains 11 residues. The CDR3 is CALGGGYGYTF. CDR3 in DNA: TGTGCCTTAGGGGGTGGTTATGGCTACACCTTC.

V is TRBV11-3 and J is TRBJ1-2; D is perhaps TRBD1 (5 bases). Trimming cost V 5 bases and J 8 bases, with 18 bases left between them. The germline V gene has CDR1 SGHNT and CDR2 YENEEA. The CDR3 is 14 amino acids. This chain's CDR3 is CASSPQTGDGGYTF. In DNA, the CDR3 is TGTGCCAGCAGCCCCCAGACCGGGGACGGGGGCTACACCTTC. Combining the CDR3 with reference TRBV11-3 and TRBJ1-2 gives the whole variable domain EAGVVQSPRYKIIEKKQPVAFWCNPISGHNTLYWYLQNLGQGPELLIRYENEEAVDDSQLPKDRFSAERLKGVDSTLKIQPAELGDSAVYLCASSPQTGDGGYTFGSGTRLTVV.

The chain joins TRBV19 to TRBJ1-1; no reliable D call. The V gene lost 5 bases and the J gene lost 4 bases, with 14 bases spanning the gap. There are 14 residues in the CDR3. Germline loops: CDR1 LNHDA, CDR2 SQIVND (reference sequence). Here the CDR3 reads CASSVTPGSTEAFF. CDR3 bases: TGTGCCAGTAGTGTTACCCCCGGTAGCACTGAAGCTTTCTTT.

The gene calls are TRBV7-2 and TRBJ2-5; 7 bases line up with TRBD1. The CDR3 is 13 amino acids. Germline V gene lookup returns CDR1 SGHTA and CDR2 FQGNSA. V trimming: 4 bases; J trimming: 4 bases; junction bases outside the gene matches: 3. The CDR3 nucleotides read TGTGCCAGCAGCTCTGGACAGGTAGAGACCCAGTACTTC. Residues: CASSSGQVETQYF.

The gene calls are TRBV19 and TRBJ1-5, with 7 bases fitting TRBD1. Looked up from germline, CDR1 is LNHDA and CDR2 is SQIVND (reference sequence). The trim removed 7 bases at V and 2 bases at J, leaving 5 bases unmatched. CDR3 size: 14 residues. The CDR3 DNA reads as TGTGCCAGTACCAATCAGGGGGGCAATCAGCCCCAGCATTTT. The encoded protein is CASTNQGGNQPQHF.

The chain joins TRBV28 to TRBJ2-7, with D perhaps matching TRBD1 (5 bases). This CDR3 has 18 residues. V lost 4 bases and J 3 bases, leaving 25 bases between the germline ends. The germline gives CDR1 MDHEN, CDR2 SYDVKM. The CDR3 region has the DNA TGTGCCAGCAGTTCCCGGAAGCCCGCAGGCAGGGCGCTCTACGAGCAGTACTTC. It yields the protein CASSSRKPAGRALYEQYF.

This clone came up a few times. The gene calls are TRBV15 and TRBJ2-5; 12 nucleotides align to TRBD1. V lost 5 bases and J lost 7; bases outside the gene matches: 5. CDR1 and CDR2 from the germline V gene are LNHNV and YYDKDF (reference sequence). The CDR3 loop spans 14 amino acids. This chain's CDR3 is CATSRPGQGATQYF. DNA for the CDR3: TGTGCCACCAGCCGCCCGGGACAGGGGGCGACCCAGTACTTC. Drawing the rest from reference TRBV15 and TRBJ2-5, the complete variable domain is DAMVIQNPRYQVTQFGKPVTLSCSQTLNHNVMYWYQQKSSQAPKLLFHYYDKDFNNEADTPDNFQSRRPNTSFCFLDIRSPGLGDTAMYLCATSRPGQGATQYFGPGTRLLVL.

The rearrangement joins TRBV11-2 to TRBJ1-3; D gene unclear. V dropped 5 bases and J dropped 7 bases, with 12 bases sitting between them. The CDR3 runs to 13 residues. Germline V lookup: CDR1 SGHAT, CDR2 FQNNGV. The DNA of the CDR3 is TGTGCCAGCAGCGTAACCCCGGGCAACACCATATATTTT. The encoded protein is CASSVTPGNTIYF.

V is TRBV6-5 and J is TRBJ2-7; TRBD2 might be the D (6 bases). Germline V CDR1 and CDR2: MNHEY, SVGAGI. The CDR3 spans 13 residues. The germline V and J ends were trimmed by 7 bases and 4 bases, with 14 bases remaining between them. The CDR3 sequence is CASTRLDTYEQYF. CDR3 nucleotides: TGTGCCAGCACCCGACTAGATACTTACGAGCAGTACTTC.

This clone was detected only a few times. The chain joins TRBV27 to TRBJ1-5; 9 positions agree with TRBD1. Germline assignment: CDR1 MNHEY and CDR2 SMNVEV (reference sequence). This CDR3 is 13 amino acids long. With 8 bases clipped from V and 5 bases from J, the junction kept 4 bases outside the gene matches. The CDR3 DNA reads as TGTGCCAGCGGAGGGGACAGGGATCAGCCCCAGCATTTT. This encodes CASGGDRDQPQHF.

The chain uses TRBV29-1 and TRBJ1-5; D gene unclear. The germline V and J ends were trimmed by 4 bases and 4 bases, with 8 bases remaining between them. CDR3 length: 12 amino acids. Germline CDR1 reads SQVTM; CDR2 reads ANQGSEA. This CDR3 reads CSVATGNQPQHF. Written as DNA, the CDR3 is TGCAGCGTTGCGACGGGAAATCAGCCCCAGCATTTT.

CDR3 sequence (DNA): TGTGCCAGTAGTATTCGCCAGGGAAATCTCGAGCAGTACTTC. Translating it yields CASSIRQGNLEQYF. This chain uses TRBV19 with TRBJ2-7; the D gene is possibly TRBD1 (5 bases). The CDR3 is 14 residues long. Germline V lookup: CDR1 LNHDA, CDR2 SQIVND (reference sequence). Trimming removed 3 bases from V and 6 bases from J, with 15 bases in between.

V and J are TRBV6-5 and TRBJ2-3; D is unclear. Trimming shortened V by 6 bases and J by 6 bases, and 10 bases separated the two germline ends. The CDR3 runs to 12 residues. Germline V gives CDR1 MNHEY, CDR2 SVGAGI. The CDR3 bases are TGTGCCAGCAGCGCCGACTGGGATACGCAGTATTTT. It is translated as CASSADWDTQYF.

This chain connects TRBV19 to TRBJ2-3, with 11 bases lining up with TRBD2. CDR3 length: 20 residues. The J segment lost 4 bases and the V segment lost 2 bases, leaving 17 bases of the junction unmatched. Germline CDR1 is LNHDA and CDR2 is SQIVND (reference sequence). CDR3 in DNA: TGTGCCAGTAGTATAAAATCTCGGGCTAGCGGGAGGTTTGGAGCAGATACGCAGTATTTT. Translating it yields CASSIKSRASGRFGADTQYF.

This clone appeared a few times. The chain is built from TRBV7-2 and TRBJ2-3, with a tentative D call TRBD2 (6 bases). V lost 4 bases, J lost 6 bases, and 14 bases lay in between. Germline-derived CDR1 and CDR2 are SGHTA and FQGNSA. The CDR3 sequence is 14 residues long. In DNA, the CDR3 is TGTGCCAGCAGCTCGGACTTCGCGGGGGATACGCAGTATTTT. It codes for CASSSDFAGDTQYF.

A few counts support this clone. Other DNA sequences in this sample translate to the same CDR3. The rearrangement joins TRBV19 to TRBJ1-5; 10 bases line up with TRBD1. This CDR3 has 15 residues. The ends lost 4 bases at V and 4 bases at J; junction bases unmatched: 4. Per germline, CDR1 LNHDA and CDR2 SQIVND (reference sequence). The CDR3 DNA follows: TGTGCCAGTAGTAGCGGACAGGGGGGGAATCAGCCCCAGCATTTT. Residues: CASSSGQGGNQPQHF.

The rearrangement uses TRBV30 and TRBJ1-6, with 7 bases fitting TRBD1. CDR3 length equals 16 residues. The germline CDR1 and CDR2 sequences are GTSNPN and SVGIG (reference sequence). The ends lost 2 bases at V and 0 bases at J; junction bases unmatched: 4. DNA for the CDR3: TGTGCCTGGAGTCCTCAGGGGGTCTCCTATAATTCACCCCTCCACTTT. This codes for CAWSPQGVSYNSPLHF.

The chain is built from TRBV7-2 and TRBJ2-3; a weak D match, TRBD1 (5 bases). CDR1 is SGHTA and CDR2 is FQGNSA in the germline V gene. V lost 1 base, J lost 2 bases, and 10 bases lay in between. There are 15 residues in the CDR3. This CDR3 is CASSLVGAITDTQYF. The CDR3 DNA follows: TGTGCCAGCAGCTTAGTAGGGGCCATCACAGATACGCAGTATTTT.

This sequence joins TRBV28 and TRBJ2-6; D is unclear. Germline CDR1 MDHEN, CDR2 SYDVKM. The length of the CDR3 is 14 residues. Trimming removed 3 bases from V and 4 bases from J, with 7 bases in between. The DNA of the CDR3 is TGTGCCAGCAGTTTTGGCACAGGGGCCAACGTCCTGACTTTC. Translating it yields CASSFGTGANVLTF. The full variable domain, rest sourced from reference TRBV28 and TRBJ2-6, is DVKVTQSSRYLVKRTGEKVFLECVQDMDHENMFWYRQDPGLGLRLIYFSYDVKMKEKGDIPEGYSVSREKKERFSLILESASTNQTSMYLCASSFGTGANVLTFGAGSRLTVL.

This chain's CDR3 is CASTTKGWDTDTQYF. In DNA form, the CDR3 reads TGTGCCAGCACTACGAAAGGCTGGGACACAGATACGCAGTATTTT. The chain is built from TRBV28 and TRBJ2-3; D gene unclear. The V end lost 7 bases, the J end lost 2 bases, and 16 bases lay between the germline ends. Germline CDR1 and CDR2: MDHEN and SYDVKM. This CDR3 contains 15 residues.

Of note for this clone: The sample has other DNA sequences that encode this CDR3 too. The rearrangement joins TRBV29-1 to TRBJ2-2; D may match TRBD1 or TRBD2 (6 bases each). The CDR3 has 13 residues. The V gene's germline CDR1 is SQVTM and CDR2 ANQGSEA. V gave up 3 bases and J gave up 3 bases, with 8 bases separating them. CDR3 in amino acids: CSVDRGHTGELFF. The CDR3 DNA is TGCAGCGTTGACCGGGGGCACACCGGGGAGCTGTTTTTT.